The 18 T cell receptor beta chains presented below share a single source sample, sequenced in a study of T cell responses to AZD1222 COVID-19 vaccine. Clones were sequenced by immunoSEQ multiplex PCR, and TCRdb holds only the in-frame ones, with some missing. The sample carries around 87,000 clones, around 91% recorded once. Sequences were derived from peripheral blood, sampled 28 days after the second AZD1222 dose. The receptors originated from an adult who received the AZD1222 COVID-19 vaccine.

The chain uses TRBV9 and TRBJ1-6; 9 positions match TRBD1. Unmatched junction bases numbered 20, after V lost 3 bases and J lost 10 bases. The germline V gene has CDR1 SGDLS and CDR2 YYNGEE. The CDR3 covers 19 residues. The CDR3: CASSGGDRVPSPTSSPLHF. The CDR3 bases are TGTGCCAGCAGCGGGGGGGACAGGGTGCCTAGCCCAACGTCCTCACCCCTCCACTTT. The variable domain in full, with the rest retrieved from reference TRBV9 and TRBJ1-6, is DSGVTQTPKHLITATGQRVTLRCSPRSGDLSVYWYQQSLDQGLQFLIQYYNGEERAKGNILERFSAQQFPDLHSELNLSSLELGDSALYFCASSGGDRVPSPTSSPLHFGNGTRLTVT.

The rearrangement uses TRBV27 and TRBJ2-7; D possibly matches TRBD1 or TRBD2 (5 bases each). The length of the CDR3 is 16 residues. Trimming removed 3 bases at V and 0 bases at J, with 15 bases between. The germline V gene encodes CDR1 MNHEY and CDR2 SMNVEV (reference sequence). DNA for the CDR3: TGTGCCAGCAGTTTCCCCGGGACGCTGAGCTCCTACGAGCAGTACTTC. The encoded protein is CASSFPGTLSSYEQYF.

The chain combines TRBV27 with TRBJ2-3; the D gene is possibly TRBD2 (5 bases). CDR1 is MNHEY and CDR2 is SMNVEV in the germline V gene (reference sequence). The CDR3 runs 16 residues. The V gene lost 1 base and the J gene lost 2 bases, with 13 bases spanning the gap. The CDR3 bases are TGTGCCAGCAGTTTATTGATGGGGAGTTACACAGATACGCAGTATTTT. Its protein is CASSLLMGSYTDTQYF.

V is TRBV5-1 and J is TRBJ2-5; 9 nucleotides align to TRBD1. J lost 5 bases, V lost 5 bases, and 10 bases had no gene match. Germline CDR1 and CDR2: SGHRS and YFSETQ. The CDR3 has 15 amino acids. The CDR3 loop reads CASSGAGTGTETQYF. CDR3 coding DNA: TGCGCCAGCAGTGGTGCGGGGACAGGGACCGAGACCCAGTACTTC. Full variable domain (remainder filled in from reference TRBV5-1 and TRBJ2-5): KAGVTQTPRYLIKTRGQQVTLSCSPISGHRSVSWYQQTPGQGLQFLFEYFSETQRNKGNFPGRFSGRQFSNSRSEMNVSTLELGDSALYLCASSGAGTGTETQYFGPGTRLLVL.

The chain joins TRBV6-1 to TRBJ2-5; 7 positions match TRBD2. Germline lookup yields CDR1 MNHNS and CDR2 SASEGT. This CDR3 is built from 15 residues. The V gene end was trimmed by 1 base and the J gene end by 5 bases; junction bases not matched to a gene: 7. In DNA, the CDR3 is TGTGCCAGCAGTGAAGGGGCGGGAGAGGGTGAGACCCAGTACTTC. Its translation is CASSEGAGEGETQYF.

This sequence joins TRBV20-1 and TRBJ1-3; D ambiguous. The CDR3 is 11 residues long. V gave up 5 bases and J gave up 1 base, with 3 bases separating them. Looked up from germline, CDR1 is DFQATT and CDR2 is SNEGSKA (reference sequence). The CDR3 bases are TGCAGTGCTTCTTCTGGAAACACCATATATTTT. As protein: CSASSGNTIYF.

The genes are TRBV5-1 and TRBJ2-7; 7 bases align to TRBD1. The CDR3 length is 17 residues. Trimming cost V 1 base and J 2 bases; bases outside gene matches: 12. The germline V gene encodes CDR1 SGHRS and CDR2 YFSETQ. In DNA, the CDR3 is TGCGCCAGCAGCTTGACGGTCCGGGACAGTAATCCCTACGAGCAGTACTTC. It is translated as CASSLTVRDSNPYEQYF.

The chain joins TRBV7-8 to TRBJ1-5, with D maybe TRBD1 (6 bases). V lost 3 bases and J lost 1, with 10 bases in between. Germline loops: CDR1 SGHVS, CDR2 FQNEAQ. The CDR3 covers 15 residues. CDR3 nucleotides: TGTGCCAGCAGCTTTGGGGGCTCGAGCAATCAGCCCCAGCATTTT. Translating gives CASSFGGSSNQPQHF.

In nucleotides, the CDR3 is TGTGCCAGCAGTCATCGGGTTCCCTATGGCTACACCTTC. The encoded protein is CASSHRVPYGYTF. This chain links TRBV12-3 or TRBV12-4 with TRBJ1-2; D uncertain. CDR3 length: 13 amino acids. V lost 5 bases and J 4 bases, leaving 11 bases between the germline ends.

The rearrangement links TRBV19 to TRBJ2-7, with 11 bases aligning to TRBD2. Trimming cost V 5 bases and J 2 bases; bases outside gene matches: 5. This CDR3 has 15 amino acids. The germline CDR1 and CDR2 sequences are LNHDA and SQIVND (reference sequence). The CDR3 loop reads CASSLSTSGAYEQYF. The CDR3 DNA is TGTGCCAGTAGTCTTTCGACTAGCGGGGCCTACGAGCAGTACTTC.

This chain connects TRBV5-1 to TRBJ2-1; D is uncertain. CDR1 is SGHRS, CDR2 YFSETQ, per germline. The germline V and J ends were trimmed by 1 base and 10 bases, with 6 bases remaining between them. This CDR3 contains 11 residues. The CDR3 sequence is CASSLLGEQFF. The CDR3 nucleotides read TGCGCCAGCAGCTTGTTGGGAGAGCAGTTCTTC. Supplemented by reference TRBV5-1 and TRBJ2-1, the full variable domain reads KAGVTQTPRYLIKTRGQQVTLSCSPISGHRSVSWYQQTPGQGLQFLFEYFSETQRNKGNFPGRFSGRQFSNSRSEMNVSTLELGDSALYLCASSLLGEQFFGPGTRLTVL.

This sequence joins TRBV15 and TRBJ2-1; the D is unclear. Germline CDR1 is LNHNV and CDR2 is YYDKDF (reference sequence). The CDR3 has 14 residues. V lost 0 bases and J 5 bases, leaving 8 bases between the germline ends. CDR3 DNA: TGTGCCACCAGCAGAGATAAACTCCACAATGAGCAGTTCTTC. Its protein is CATSRDKLHNEQFF.

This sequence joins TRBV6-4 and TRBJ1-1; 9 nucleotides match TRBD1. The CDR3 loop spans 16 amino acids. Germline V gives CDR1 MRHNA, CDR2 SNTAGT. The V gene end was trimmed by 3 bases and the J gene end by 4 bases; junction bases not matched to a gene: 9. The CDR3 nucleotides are TGTGCCAGCAGTGAATCGCCGGGACAGGGATCCACTGAAGCTTTCTTT. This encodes CASSESPGQGSTEAFF.

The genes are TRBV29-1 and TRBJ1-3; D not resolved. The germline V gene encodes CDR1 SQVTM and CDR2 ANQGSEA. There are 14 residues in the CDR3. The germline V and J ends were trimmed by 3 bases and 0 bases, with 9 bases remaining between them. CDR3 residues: CSVEWQSSGNTIYF. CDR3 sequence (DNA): TGCAGCGTTGAGTGGCAGAGCTCTGGAAACACCATATATTTT.

Written as DNA, the CDR3 is TGTGCCAGTAGCCTCGACGGGGCAATAAAGGGCTACACCTTC. This translates into CASSLDGAIKGYTF. The rearrangement links TRBV19 to TRBJ1-2; tentative D call: TRBD1 (5 bases). The CDR3 covers 14 residues. CDR1 is LNHDA and CDR2 is SQIVND in the germline V gene (reference sequence). Trimming stripped 6 bases from V and 8 bases from J, with 19 bases between.

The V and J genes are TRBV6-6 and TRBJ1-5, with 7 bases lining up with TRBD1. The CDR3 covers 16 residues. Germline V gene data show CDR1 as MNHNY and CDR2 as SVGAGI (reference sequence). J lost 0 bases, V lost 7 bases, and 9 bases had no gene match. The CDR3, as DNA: TGTGCCAGCACCTCAGGGGGGGTCCATAGCAATCAGCCCCAGCATTTT. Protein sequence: CASTSGGVHSNQPQHF.

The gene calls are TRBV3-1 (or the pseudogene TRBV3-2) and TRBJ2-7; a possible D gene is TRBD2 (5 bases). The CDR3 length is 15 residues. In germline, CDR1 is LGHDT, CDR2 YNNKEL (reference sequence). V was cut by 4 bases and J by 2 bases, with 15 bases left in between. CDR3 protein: CASSLTALDPYEQYF. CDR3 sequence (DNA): TGTGCCAGCAGCCTAACTGCACTAGATCCCTACGAGCAGTACTTC.

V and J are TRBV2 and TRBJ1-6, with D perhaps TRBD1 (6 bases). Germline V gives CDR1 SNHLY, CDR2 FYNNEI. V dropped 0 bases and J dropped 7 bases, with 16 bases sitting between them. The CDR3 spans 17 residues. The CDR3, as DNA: TGTGCCAGCAGTGAAGCAGGGGCAGGGGCGGGAAATTCACCCCTCCACTTT. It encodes CASSEAGAGAGNSPLHF.